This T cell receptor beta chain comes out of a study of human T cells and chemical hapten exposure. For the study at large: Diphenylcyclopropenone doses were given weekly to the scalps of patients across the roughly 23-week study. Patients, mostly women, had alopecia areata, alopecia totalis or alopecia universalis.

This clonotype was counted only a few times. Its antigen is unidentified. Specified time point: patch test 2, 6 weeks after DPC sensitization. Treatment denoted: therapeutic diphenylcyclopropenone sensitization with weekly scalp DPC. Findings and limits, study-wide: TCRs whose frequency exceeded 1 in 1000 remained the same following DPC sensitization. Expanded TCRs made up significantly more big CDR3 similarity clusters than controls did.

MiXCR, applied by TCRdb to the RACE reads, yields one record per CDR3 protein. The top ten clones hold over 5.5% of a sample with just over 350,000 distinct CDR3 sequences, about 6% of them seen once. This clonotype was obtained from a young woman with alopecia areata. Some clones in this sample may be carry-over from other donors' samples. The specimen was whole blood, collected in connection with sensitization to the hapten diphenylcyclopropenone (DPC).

CDR3 residues: CASTAQDTQYF. The CDR3 bases are TGTGCCAGCACCGCCCAAGATACGCAGTATTTT. The J gene is TRBJ2-3, the V gene TRBV28; D remains ambiguous. V dropped 7 bases and J dropped 5 bases, with 7 bases sitting between them. This CDR3 is built from 11 residues. Germline V gene data show CDR1 as MDHEN and CDR2 as SYDVKM.